These 30 T cell receptor beta chains originate from one sample sequenced in a study of control samples from healthy donors and cancer patients. Produced via immunoSEQ multiplex PCR; TCRdb's table is partial and in-frame only. Of over 200,000 clones listed, over 75% are singletons. The sequencing input was PBMCs. These receptors were obtained from a woman aged 60-70 years with lung cancer.

J is TRBJ2-7 and V is TRBV5-1; 11 nucleotides match TRBD2. Germline CDR1 is SGHRS and CDR2 is YFSETQ. CDR3 size: 15 residues. V lost 3 bases to trimming and J lost 2 bases; unmatched junction nucleotides: 4. The CDR3 nucleotides read TGCGCCAGCAGCTCGATGACTAGCGGGGCCTACGAGCAGTACTTC. It translates to CASSSMTSGAYEQYF.

The chain carries TRBV19 and TRBJ1-5; 8 bases are shared with TRBD1. The CDR3 runs 14 residues. Trimming cost V 5 bases and J 5 bases; bases outside gene matches: 5. CDR1 is LNHDA and CDR2 is SQIVND in the germline V gene (reference sequence). The CDR3: CASSATTGDQPQHF. DNA of the CDR3: TGTGCCAGTAGTGCCACGACAGGGGATCAGCCCCAGCATTTT.

The genes are TRBV11-2 and TRBJ1-4; the D gene is possibly TRBD1 (5 bases). The CDR3 consists of 16 residues. Trimming cost V 1 base and J 8 bases, with 17 bases left between them. Germline V lookup: CDR1 SGHAT, CDR2 FQNNGV. The CDR3 nucleotides read TGTGCCAGCAGCTTAGTCGGGGGTGCGGGAGGAGAAAAACTGTTTTTT. It yields the protein CASSLVGGAGGEKLFF. Full variable domain (rest looked up from reference TRBV11-2 and TRBJ1-4): EAGVAQSPRYKIIEKRQSVAFWCNPISGHATLYWYQQILGQGPKLLIQFQNNGVVDDSQLPKDRFSAERLKGVDSTLKIQPAKLEDSAVYLCASSLVGGAGGEKLFFGSGTQLSVL.

J is TRBJ1-1 and V is TRBV7-9, with 8 bases fitting TRBD1. Germline CDR1 is SEHNR and CDR2 is FQNEAQ (reference sequence). The length of the CDR3 is 13 residues. J lost 3 bases, V lost 8 bases, and 5 bases had no gene match. CDR3 protein: CASGGQGDTEAFF. The CDR3 coding sequence is TGTGCCAGCGGCGGACAGGGAGACACTGAAGCTTTCTTT.

This rearrangement joins TRBV20-1 to TRBJ1-6; D remains ambiguous. Germline CDR1 is DFQATT and CDR2 is SNEGSKA (reference sequence). This CDR3 is 16 amino acids long. The V and J ends lost 3 bases and 4 bases respectively, with 16 bases between them. The CDR3 sequence is CSASEVEYSYNSPLHF. The CDR3 coding sequence is TGCAGTGCTAGTGAGGTCGAGTACTCTTATAATTCACCCCTCCACTTT.

The chain couples TRBV6-5 to TRBJ1-1; D remains ambiguous. Germline V CDR1 and CDR2: MNHEY, SVGAGI. The CDR3 is 13 residues long. V lost 0 bases to trimming and J lost 7 bases, with 9 bases between them. The chain's CDR3 is CASSYSDRLEAFF. The CDR3 bases are TGTGCCAGCAGTTACTCGGATAGGCTTGAAGCTTTCTTT.

The chain combines TRBV5-1 with TRBJ1-1; a possible D gene is TRBD1 (5 bases). CDR3 size: 17 residues. The germline V gene encodes CDR1 SGHRS and CDR2 YFSETQ. V lost 0 bases, J lost 4 bases, and 19 bases lay in between. CDR3 residues: CASSLAPGMGGGTEAFF. In nucleotides, the CDR3 is TGCGCCAGCAGCTTGGCCCCAGGGATGGGAGGTGGCACTGAAGCTTTCTTT.

The chain uses TRBV24-1 and TRBJ2-4; TRBD2 might be the D (5 bases). CDR3 length: 17 amino acids. V was clipped by 5 bases and J by 1 base, with 17 bases between them. Germline V gives CDR1 KGHDR, CDR2 SFDVKD. The CDR3 coding sequence is TGTGCCACCAGTGCCTCGGACTCTACCCTGGCCAAAAACATTCAGTACTTC. Its protein product is CATSASDSTLAKNIQYF.

This chain links TRBV2 with TRBJ2-2, with a tentative D call TRBD1 (5 bases). This CDR3 region has 15 residues. V was trimmed by 4 bases and J by 5 bases, leaving 14 bases between them. CDR1 and CDR2 from the germline V gene are SNHLY and FYNNEI. The CDR3 coding sequence is TGTGCCAGCAGTGCTGGAAGGGGTACGACCGGGGAGCTGTTTTTT. Translation: CASSAGRGTTGELFF. Full variable domain (rest looked up from reference TRBV2 and TRBJ2-2): EPEVTQTPSHQVTQMGQEVILRCVPISNHLYFYWYRQILGQKVEFLVSFYNNEISEKSEIFDDQFSVERPDGSNFTLKIRSTKLEDSAMYFCASSAGRGTTGELFFGEGSRLTVL.

The rearrangement joins TRBV2 to TRBJ1-5; perhaps TRBD1 as D (6 bases). The V gene lost 4 bases and the J gene lost 3 bases, with 13 bases spanning the gap. Germline V CDR1 and CDR2: SNHLY, FYNNEI. This CDR3 is built from 15 residues. The CDR3 protein is CASSAAGDNNQPQHF. Here the CDR3 DNA reads TGTGCCAGCAGTGCCGCAGGGGACAACAATCAGCCCCAGCATTTT.

The rearrangement links TRBV14 to TRBJ2-7, with D possibly being TRBD2 (6 bases). Trimming removed 4 bases at V and 6 bases at J, with 10 bases between. Germline CDR1 is SGHDN and CDR2 is FVKESK. The CDR3 length is 12 residues. The CDR3 spells CASSPRGVEQYF. CDR3 in DNA: TGTGCCAGCAGCCCCCGCGGGGTCGAGCAGTACTTC.

V usage is TRBV30 and J usage is TRBJ1-6, with 8 bases that match TRBD1. V was clipped by 3 bases and J by 6 bases; unmatched bases: 1. The CDR3 is 13 residues long. Germline V gene lookup returns CDR1 GTSNPN and CDR2 SVGIG (reference sequence). The CDR3 sequence: CAWRTGVNSPLHF. CDR3 nucleotide sequence: TGTGCCTGGAGGACAGGGGTTAATTCACCCCTCCACTTT.

The chain joins TRBV11-2 to TRBJ1-2; 9 bases align to TRBD1. The V gene end was trimmed by 0 bases and the J gene end by 6 bases; junction bases not matched to a gene: 5. The CDR3 covers 15 residues. CDR1 is SGHAT, CDR2 FQNNGV, per germline. In nucleotides, the CDR3 is TGTGCCAGCAGCTTAGAAGGGGACAGGGAACATGGCTACACCTTC. As protein: CASSLEGDREHGYTF.

J is TRBJ1-1 and V is TRBV10-1; unclear D gene. The V gene lost 4 bases and the J gene lost 8 bases, with 11 bases spanning the gap. Germline CDR1 and CDR2: WNHNN and SYGVQD (reference sequence). The CDR3 is 12 amino acids. The CDR3 loop reads CASSVEGGEAFF. The CDR3 region has the DNA TGCGCCAGCAGTGTCGAGGGAGGGGAAGCTTTCTTT.

The chain employs TRBV9 and TRBJ1-1; possible D gene TRBD1, 6 bases. CDR3 length: 14 residues. Trimming pared 4 bases from V and 2 bases from J, leaving 12 bases between. Germline V gene lookup returns CDR1 SGDLS and CDR2 YYNGEE. The CDR3 sequence: CASSPRTVNTEAFF. The CDR3 DNA sequence: TGTGCCAGCAGCCCAAGGACAGTTAACACTGAAGCTTTCTTT.

This chain uses TRBV6-5 with TRBJ2-5, with 10 bases fitting TRBD1. The CDR3 has 16 amino acids. Per the germline V gene, CDR1 is MNHEY and CDR2 is SVGAGI. J was trimmed by 4 bases and V by 0 bases; bases with no gene match: 5. The CDR3 here is CASSYSPRDRGETQYF. CDR3 sequence (DNA): TGTGCCAGCAGTTACTCCCCCCGGGACAGGGGAGAGACCCAGTACTTC.

The chain carries TRBV9 and TRBJ2-1; a possible D gene is TRBD2 (6 bases). The CDR3 is made up of 16 amino acids. V was clipped by 0 bases and J by 5 bases, with 15 bases between them. CDR1 SGDLS and CDR2 YYNGEE come from the germline V gene. The DNA for the CDR3 is TGTGCCAGCAGCGTAGAACCGGGACTGATTAACAATGAGCAGTTCTTC. Its protein product is CASSVEPGLINNEQFF. The entire variable domain, with the rest obtained from reference TRBV9 and TRBJ2-1, is as follows: DSGVTQTPKHLITATGQRVTLRCSPRSGDLSVYWYQQSLDQGLQFLIQYYNGEERAKGNILERFSAQQFPDLHSELNLSSLELGDSALYFCASSVEPGLINNEQFFGPGTRLTVL.

The genes are TRBV3-1 (or the pseudogene TRBV3-2) and TRBJ2-7; D gene unclear. The CDR3 sequence is 15 residues long. V was trimmed by 4 bases and J by 0 bases, leaving 13 bases between them. Germline CDR1 is LGHDT and CDR2 is YNNKEL (reference sequence). The CDR3 region has the DNA TGTGCCAGCAGCCCAAGATGGCGGAGCTCCTACGAGCAGTACTTC. Translating it yields CASSPRWRSSYEQYF.

The chain has TRBV6-2 or TRBV6-3 and TRBJ2-7, with D possibly matching TRBD2 (6 bases). V gave up 6 bases and J gave up 12 bases, with 21 bases separating them. Germline CDR1 reads MNHEY; CDR2 reads SVGEGT. The CDR3 has 13 residues. The CDR3 sequence: CASSRPTGESTYF. In DNA, the CDR3 is TGTGCCAGCAGCCGCCCCACGGGGGAAAGTACGTACTTC.

The rearrangement uses TRBV2 and TRBJ1-4; D is unresolved. There are 16 residues in the CDR3. Trimming shortened V by 7 bases and J by 4 bases, and 19 bases separated the two germline ends. Per germline, CDR1 SNHLY and CDR2 FYNNEI. Here the CDR3 DNA reads TGTGCCAGCACCACCATCCCTACAGCATATAATGAAAAACTGTTTTTT. Translated, it gives CASTTIPTAYNEKLFF.

The V call is TRBV19, the J call TRBJ2-7; no clear D. The CDR3 spans 15 residues. Trimming took 1 base from V and 0 from J, leaving 10 bases between them. The V gene's germline CDR1 is LNHDA and CDR2 SQIVND (reference sequence). CDR3 sequence (DNA): TGTGCCAGTAGTATAGGGCACACGAGCTCCTACGAGCAGTACTTC. It encodes CASSIGHTSSYEQYF.

Only one count was recorded for this clone. The chain recombines TRBV24-1 with TRBJ2-3; D gene ambiguous. The V gene lost 3 bases and the J gene lost 5 bases, with 8 bases spanning the gap. This CDR3 has 13 residues. The germline CDR1 and CDR2 sequences are KGHDR and SFDVKD. The CDR3 loop reads CATSDPLLDTQYF. CDR3 bases: TGTGCCACCAGTGATCCCCTGTTAGATACGCAGTATTTT.

The chain combines TRBV28 with TRBJ1-1; D ambiguous. The CDR3 has 12 amino acids. Germline V gives CDR1 MDHEN, CDR2 SYDVKM. Trimming stripped 5 bases from V and 8 bases from J, with 12 bases between. CDR3 sequence: CASSPRTQEAFF. CDR3 sequence (DNA): TGTGCCAGCAGTCCCCGGACGCAAGAAGCTTTCTTT.

In DNA form, the CDR3 reads TGTGCCAGCAGTTCCCTCGGACTCGGCGGTAATGGCTACACCTTC. It specifies CASSSLGLGGNGYTF. The chain uses TRBV6-6 and TRBJ1-2; D uncertain. Germline V CDR1 and CDR2: MNHNY, SVGAGI (reference sequence). The V and J ends lost 4 bases and 6 bases respectively, with 18 bases between them. The CDR3 contains 15 residues.

This clone was recorded once. The chain employs TRBV11-2 and TRBJ2-6; D call uncertain. The CDR3 runs to 13 residues. The V end was cut by 5 bases, the J end by 4 bases, with 6 bases between. CDR1 SGHAT and CDR2 FQNNGV come from the germline V gene. Here the CDR3 reads CASSLTGANVLTF. CDR3 bases: TGTGCCAGCAGCCTGACAGGGGCCAACGTCCTGACTTTC.

This clone showed up just once. The chain recombines TRBV28 with TRBJ2-1, with D possibly matching TRBD1 (5 bases). Germline V gives CDR1 MDHEN, CDR2 SYDVKM. The CDR3 contains 14 residues. The germline V and J ends were trimmed by 10 bases and 15 bases, with 28 bases remaining between them. CDR3 sequence: CATFAVDSRRSRFF. The CDR3, as DNA: TGTGCCACCTTTGCCGTTGACAGCCGTCGGAGCAGGTTCTTC.

The gene calls are TRBV27 and TRBJ1-2, with a weak D call TRBD1 (5 bases). The CDR3 runs 14 residues. Germline V gene data show CDR1 as MNHEY and CDR2 as SMNVEV (reference sequence). V dropped 5 bases and J dropped 4 bases, with 14 bases sitting between them. CDR3 sequence reads: CASSPMTVTYGYTF. CDR3 DNA: TGTGCCAGCAGTCCAATGACAGTTACCTATGGCTACACCTTC.

V usage is TRBV6-5 and J usage is TRBJ1-1, with no clear D. The CDR3 runs 11 residues. The germline V and J ends were trimmed by 7 bases and 8 bases, with 11 bases remaining between them. Germline V gives CDR1 MNHEY, CDR2 SVGAGI. The CDR3 loop is CASNGRREAFF. The CDR3 nucleotides are TGTGCCAGCAACGGACGCAGGGAAGCTTTCTTT.

V gene TRBV3-1 (or the pseudogene TRBV3-2) combines with J gene TRBJ2-1; no reliable D call. Germline lookup yields CDR1 LGHDT and CDR2 YNNKEL (reference sequence). The V gene lost 1 base and the J gene lost 0 bases, with 10 bases spanning the gap. The CDR3 contains 16 residues. The CDR3 region has the DNA TGTGCCAGCAGCCAAGGGATTATCGGCTCCTACAATGAGCAGTTCTTC. It encodes CASSQGIIGSYNEQFF.

The rearrangement links TRBV12-3 or TRBV12-4 to TRBJ2-2; D not certain. This CDR3 is built from 11 residues. The V gene lost 2 bases and the J gene lost 10 bases, with 5 bases spanning the gap. CDR3 region: CASSLRSELFF. As DNA, the CDR3 is TGTGCCAGCAGTTTAAGGTCGGAGCTGTTTTTT.